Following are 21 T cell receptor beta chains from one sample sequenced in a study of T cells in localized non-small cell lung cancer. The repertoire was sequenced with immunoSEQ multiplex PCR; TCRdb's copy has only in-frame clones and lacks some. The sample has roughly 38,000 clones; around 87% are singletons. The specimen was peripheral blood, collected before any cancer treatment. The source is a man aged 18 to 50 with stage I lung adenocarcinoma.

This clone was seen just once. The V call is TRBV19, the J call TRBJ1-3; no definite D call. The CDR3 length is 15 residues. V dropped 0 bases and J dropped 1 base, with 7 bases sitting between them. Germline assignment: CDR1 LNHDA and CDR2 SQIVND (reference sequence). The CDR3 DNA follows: TGTGCCAGTAGTATAGATCGAGGATCTGGAAACACCATATATTTT. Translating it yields CASSIDRGSGNTIYF.

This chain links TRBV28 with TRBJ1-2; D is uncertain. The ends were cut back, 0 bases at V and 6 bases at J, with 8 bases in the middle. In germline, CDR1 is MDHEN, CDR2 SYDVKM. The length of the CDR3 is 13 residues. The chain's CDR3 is CASSLWQANGYTF. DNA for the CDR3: TGTGCCAGCAGTTTATGGCAGGCTAATGGCTACACCTTC.

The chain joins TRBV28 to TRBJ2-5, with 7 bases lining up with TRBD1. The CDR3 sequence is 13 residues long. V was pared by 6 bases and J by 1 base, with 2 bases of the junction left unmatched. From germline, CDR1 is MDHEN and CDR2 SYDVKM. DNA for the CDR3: TGTGCCAGCAGAGGGACAGTCCAAGAGACCCAGTACTTC. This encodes CASRGTVQETQYF.

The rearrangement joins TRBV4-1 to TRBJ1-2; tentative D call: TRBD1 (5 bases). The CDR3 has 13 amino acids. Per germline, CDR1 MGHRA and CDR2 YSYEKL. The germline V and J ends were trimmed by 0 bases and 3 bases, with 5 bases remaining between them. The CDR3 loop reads CASSQEGHYGYTF. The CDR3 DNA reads TGCGCCAGCAGCCAAGAGGGGCACTATGGCTACACCTTC.

This CDR3 is CASSREGRYGYTF. CDR3 coding DNA: TGTGCCAGCAGCAGAGAGGGTCGGTATGGCTACACCTTC. The rearrangement uses TRBV11-2 and TRBJ1-2; D not resolved. V shed 5 bases and J shed 5 bases, with 12 bases lying between them. The length of the CDR3 is 13 residues. Germline V gene sequence: CDR1 SGHAT, CDR2 FQNNGV.

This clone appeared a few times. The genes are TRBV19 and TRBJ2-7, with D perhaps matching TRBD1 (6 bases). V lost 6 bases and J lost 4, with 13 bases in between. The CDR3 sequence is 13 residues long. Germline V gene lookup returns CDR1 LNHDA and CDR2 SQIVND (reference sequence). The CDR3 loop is CASRRETGYEQYF. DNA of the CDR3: TGTGCCAGTAGACGCGAAACAGGGTACGAGCAGTACTTC.

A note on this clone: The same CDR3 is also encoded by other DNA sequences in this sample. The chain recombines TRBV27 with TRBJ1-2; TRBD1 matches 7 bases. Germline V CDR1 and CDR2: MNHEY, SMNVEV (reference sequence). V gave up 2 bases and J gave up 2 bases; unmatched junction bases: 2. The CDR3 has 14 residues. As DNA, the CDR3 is TGTGCCAGCAGTTTACAGGGGGGAAACTATGGCTACACCTTC. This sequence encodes CASSLQGGNYGYTF.

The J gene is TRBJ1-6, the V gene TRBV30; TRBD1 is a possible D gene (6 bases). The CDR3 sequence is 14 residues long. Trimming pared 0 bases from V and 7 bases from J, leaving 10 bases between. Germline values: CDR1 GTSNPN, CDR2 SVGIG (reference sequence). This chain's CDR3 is CAWSVWDKNSPLHF. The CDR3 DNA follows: TGTGCCTGGAGTGTCTGGGACAAGAATTCACCCCTCCACTTT.

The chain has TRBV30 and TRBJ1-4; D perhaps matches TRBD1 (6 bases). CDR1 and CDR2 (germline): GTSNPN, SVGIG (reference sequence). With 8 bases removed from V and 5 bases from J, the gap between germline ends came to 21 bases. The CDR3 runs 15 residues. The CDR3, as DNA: TGTGCCACCTCGAAGAGGGGGACGAGGAATGAAAAACTGTTTTTT. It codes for CATSKRGTRNEKLFF.

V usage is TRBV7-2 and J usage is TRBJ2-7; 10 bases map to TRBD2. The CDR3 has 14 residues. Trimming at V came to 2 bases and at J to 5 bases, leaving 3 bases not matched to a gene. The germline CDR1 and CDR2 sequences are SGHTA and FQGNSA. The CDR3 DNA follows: TGTGCCAGCAGCTTAAGCGGGGGGGTCGACGAGCAGTACTTC. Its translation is CASSLSGGVDEQYF.

CDR3 nucleotide sequence: TGCGCCAGCAGCCCGACCATTACCTCGGGACAGATCACAGATACGCAGTATTTT. Translated, it gives CASSPTITSGQITDTQYF. The chain has TRBV5-1 and TRBJ2-3, with 7 positions matching TRBD1. The CDR3 has 18 residues. With 4 bases clipped from V and 2 bases from J, the junction kept 16 bases outside the gene matches. Germline CDR1 is SGHRS and CDR2 is YFSETQ.

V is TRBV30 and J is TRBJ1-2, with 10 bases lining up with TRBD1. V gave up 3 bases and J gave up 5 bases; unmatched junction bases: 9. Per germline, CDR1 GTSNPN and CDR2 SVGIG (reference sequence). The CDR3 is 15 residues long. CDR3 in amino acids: CAWRGSTGGLYGYTF. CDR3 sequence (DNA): TGTGCCTGGAGAGGCTCGACAGGGGGCCTTTATGGCTACACCTTC.

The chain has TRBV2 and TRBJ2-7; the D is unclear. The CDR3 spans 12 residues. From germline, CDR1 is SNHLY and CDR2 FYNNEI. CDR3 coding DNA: TGTACCACCGGGCCGACATCCTACGAGCAGTACTTC. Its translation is CTTGPTSYEQYF.

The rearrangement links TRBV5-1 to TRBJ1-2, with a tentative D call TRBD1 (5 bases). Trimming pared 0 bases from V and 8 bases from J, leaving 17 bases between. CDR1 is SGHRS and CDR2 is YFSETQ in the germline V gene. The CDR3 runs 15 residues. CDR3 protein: CASSLDDPSWGGYTF. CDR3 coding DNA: TGCGCCAGCAGCTTGGATGACCCCTCCTGGGGCGGCTACACCTTC.

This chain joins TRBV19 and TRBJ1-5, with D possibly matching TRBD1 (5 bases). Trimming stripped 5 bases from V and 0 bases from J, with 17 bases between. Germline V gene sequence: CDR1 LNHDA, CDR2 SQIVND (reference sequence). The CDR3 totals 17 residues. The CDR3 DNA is TGTGCCAGTAGTCTGAACCCCACAGGACCTAGCAATCAGCCCCAGCATTTT. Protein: CASSLNPTGPSNQPQHF.

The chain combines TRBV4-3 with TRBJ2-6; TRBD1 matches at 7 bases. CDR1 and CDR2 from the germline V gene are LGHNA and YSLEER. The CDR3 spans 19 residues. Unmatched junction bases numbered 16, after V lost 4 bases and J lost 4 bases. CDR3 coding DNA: TGCGCCAGCAGCCCTGGCCCTAAAACAAGGGGGCCCGGGGCCAACGTCCTGACTTTC. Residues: CASSPGPKTRGPGANVLTF.

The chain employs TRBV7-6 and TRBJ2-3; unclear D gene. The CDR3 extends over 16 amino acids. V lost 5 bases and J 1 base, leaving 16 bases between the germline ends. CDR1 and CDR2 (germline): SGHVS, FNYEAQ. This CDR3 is CASSPMGGDGTDTQYF. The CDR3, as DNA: TGTGCCAGCAGCCCCATGGGTGGCGACGGCACAGATACGCAGTATTTT.

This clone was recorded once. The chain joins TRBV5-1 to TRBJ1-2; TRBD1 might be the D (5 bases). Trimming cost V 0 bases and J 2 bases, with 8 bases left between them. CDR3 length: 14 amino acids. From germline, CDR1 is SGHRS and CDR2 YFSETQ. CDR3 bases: TGCGCCAGCAGCTTGGCCGACAGAAACTATGGCTACACCTTC. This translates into CASSLADRNYGYTF.

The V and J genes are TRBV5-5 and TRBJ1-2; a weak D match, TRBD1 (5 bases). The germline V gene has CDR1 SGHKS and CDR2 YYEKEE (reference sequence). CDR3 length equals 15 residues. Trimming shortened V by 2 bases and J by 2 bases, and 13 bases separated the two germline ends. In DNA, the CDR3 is TGTGCCAGCAGCTTCCGGGACGATGCAAACTATGGCTACACCTTC. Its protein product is CASSFRDDANYGYTF.

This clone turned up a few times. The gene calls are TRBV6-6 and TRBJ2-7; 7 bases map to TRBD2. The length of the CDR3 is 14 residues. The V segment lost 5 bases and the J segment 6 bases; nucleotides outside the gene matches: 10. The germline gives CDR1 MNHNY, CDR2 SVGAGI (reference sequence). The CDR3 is CASSMDGTNSEQYF. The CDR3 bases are TGTGCCAGCAGTATGGACGGGACTAACTCCGAGCAGTACTTC.

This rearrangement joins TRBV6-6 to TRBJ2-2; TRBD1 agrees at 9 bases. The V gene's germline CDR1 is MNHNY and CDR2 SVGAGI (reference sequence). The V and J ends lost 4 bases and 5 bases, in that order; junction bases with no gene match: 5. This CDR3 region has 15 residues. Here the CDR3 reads CASSWDRERTGELFF. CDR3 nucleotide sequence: TGTGCCAGCAGTTGGGACAGGGAAAGGACCGGGGAGCTGTTTTTT.